This passage covers 27 T cell receptor beta chains from one sample sequenced in a study of response to subunit inactivated influenza vaccine. A single record per CDR3 protein comes from TCRdb applying MiXCR to the RT-PCR reads. The data show approximately 570,000 distinct CDR3 sequences, roughly 8.2% seen once. Material: PBMCs from blood, obtained less than 30 months after vaccination. Every receptor here comes from a man in his fifties or sixties who received an inactivated influenza vaccine.

This chain connects TRBV4-1 to TRBJ2-1; possibly TRBD2 for D (6 bases). Germline loops: CDR1 MGHRA, CDR2 YSYEKL. Trimming shortened V by 3 bases and J by 4 bases, and 13 bases separated the two germline ends. The CDR3 has 15 residues. The DNA for the CDR3 is TGCGCCAGCAGCCATGACGGTGGGGGGTACAATGAGCAGTTCTTC. Translation: CASSHDGGGYNEQFF.

This clonotype has ten or more counts. This chain connects TRBV7-8 to TRBJ2-1, with TRBD2 as a possible D gene (5 bases). CDR1 and CDR2 from the germline V gene are SGHVS and FQNEAQ. The CDR3 is 13 residues long. The V gene lost 2 bases and the J gene lost 8 bases, with 10 bases spanning the gap. This CDR3 is CASSLTRGHEQFF. DNA of the CDR3: TGTGCCAGCAGCTTAACTAGAGGTCATGAGCAGTTCTTC.

The J gene is TRBJ2-1, the V gene TRBV11-2; D gene ambiguous. Trimming removed 1 base at V and 7 bases at J, with 8 bases between. Germline-derived CDR1 and CDR2 are SGHAT and FQNNGV. The CDR3 runs 13 residues. CDR3 sequence reads: CASSLVPGNEQFF. CDR3 DNA: TGTGCCAGCAGCTTAGTTCCCGGGAATGAGCAGTTCTTC.

This clonotype turned up a few times. This rearrangement joins TRBV6-1 to TRBJ1-5, with a weak D call TRBD1 (6 bases). Per the germline V gene, CDR1 is MNHNS and CDR2 is SASEGT. V lost 6 bases and J lost 1, with 13 bases in between. The CDR3 runs 15 residues. DNA for the CDR3: TGTGCCAGCAGGATCAGGGGAGAAAGCAATCAGCCCCAGCATTTT. Its translation: CASRIRGESNQPQHF.

This clonotype was detected a few times. The gene calls are TRBV28 and TRBJ1-6; D ambiguous. CDR1 is MDHEN and CDR2 is SYDVKM in the germline V gene. V gave up 2 bases and J gave up 0 bases, with 11 bases separating them. This CDR3 has 17 residues. The CDR3 DNA follows: TGTGCCAGCAGTTTACGGGGTAGGAGCTCCTATAATTCACCCCTCCACTTT. It is translated as CASSLRGRSSYNSPLHF.

Ten or more counts support this clonotype. The chain uses TRBV20-1 and TRBJ1-1; D unclear. Trimming pared 3 bases from V and 2 bases from J, leaving 7 bases between. The CDR3 totals 12 residues. CDR1 DFQATT and CDR2 SNEGSKA come from the germline V gene (reference sequence). The DNA for the CDR3 is TGCAGTGCTAGGAATCCAAACACTGAAGCTTTCTTT. This codes for CSARNPNTEAFF.

This clonotype occurred a few times. Written as DNA, the CDR3 is TGCGCCAGCAGCTACCGCGCCGGGGCCACAGATACGCAGTATTTT. Translation: CASSYRAGATDTQYF. The gene calls are TRBV4-3 and TRBJ2-3, with D possibly called TRBD1 or TRBD2 (5 bases each). The V end was cut by 5 bases, the J end by 2 bases, with 14 bases between. Germline-derived CDR1 and CDR2 are LGHNA and YSLEER. This CDR3 is 15 amino acids long.

The chain uses TRBV7-9 and TRBJ2-1; 14 nucleotides line up with TRBD2. CDR3 length: 17 amino acids. The V segment lost 5 bases and the J segment 7 bases; nucleotides outside the gene matches: 10. Germline CDR1 is SEHNR and CDR2 is FQNEAQ (reference sequence). The CDR3 reads CASSTSPGLAGDNEQFF. As DNA, the CDR3 is TGTGCCAGCAGCACCTCTCCGGGACTAGCGGGAGATAATGAGCAGTTCTTC. The full variable domain, with the rest looked up from reference TRBV7-9 and TRBJ2-1, is DTGVSQNPRHKITKRGQNVTFRCDPISEHNRLYWYRQTLGQGPEFLTYFQNEAQLEKSRLLSDRFSAERPKGSFSTLEIQRTEQGDSAMYLCASSTSPGLAGDNEQFFGPGTRLTVL.

This clonotype was recorded many times. The chain employs TRBV20-1 and TRBJ1-6; possibly TRBD1 for D (5 bases). With 6 bases removed from V and 0 bases from J, the gap between germline ends came to 15 bases. The CDR3 loop spans 16 amino acids. The germline V gene has CDR1 DFQATT and CDR2 SNEGSKA (reference sequence). The DNA of the CDR3 is TGCAGTGCCCCCCCAGGGACGTCCTCCTATAATTCACCCCTCCACTTT. Residues: CSAPPGTSSYNSPLHF.

Ten or more counts support this clonotype. This rearrangement joins TRBV11-2 to TRBJ2-1; 7 bases align to TRBD1. CDR1 is SGHAT, CDR2 FQNNGV, per germline. CDR3 size: 14 residues. After removal of 5 bases from V and 4 bases from J, the junction contained 5 bases not matched to a gene. The CDR3 region is CASSPPGQYNEQFF. In nucleotides, the CDR3 is TGTGCCAGCAGCCCACCGGGACAGTACAATGAGCAGTTCTTC.

The V call is TRBV21-1, the J call TRBJ2-5; the table gives TRBD1 as D, unverified against the DNA. TRBV21-1 is described as a pseudogene. The CDR3 has 17 residues. CDR3 amino acids: CASPSWVPGGELETQYF. The CDR3 nucleotides read TGTGCCAGCCCCTCATGGGTCCCAGGAGGGGAGTTAGAGACCCAGTACTTC.

This clonotype occurred a few times. V is TRBV7-2 and J is TRBJ2-7; D possibly corresponds to TRBD2 (6 bases). This CDR3 is 12 amino acids long. The V gene's germline CDR1 is SGHTA and CDR2 FQGNSA. The ends were cut back, 8 bases at V and 6 bases at J, with 14 bases in the middle. CDR3 loop: CASAWASAEQYF. CDR3 in DNA: TGTGCCAGCGCTTGGGCTAGCGCCGAGCAGTACTTC.

This chain uses TRBV12-3 or TRBV12-4 with TRBJ2-7; D is perhaps TRBD1 (5 bases). V lost 6 bases, J lost 5 bases, and 17 bases lay in between. This CDR3 contains 14 residues. The CDR3 DNA follows: TGTGCCAGCAGCCAGCAATGGGGCAGCCACGAGCAGTACTTC. As protein: CASSQQWGSHEQYF.

This clonotype has a handful of counts. The chain couples TRBV7-2 to TRBJ2-5, with D possibly being TRBD1 (5 bases). CDR1 and CDR2 from the germline V gene are SGHTA and FQGNSA. The CDR3 extends over 15 amino acids. The germline V and J ends were trimmed by 3 bases and 7 bases, with 18 bases remaining between them. CDR3 sequence reads: CASSLGPGRELTQYF. The DNA of the CDR3 is TGTGCCAGCAGCTTGGGCCCCGGCAGGGAATTGACCCAGTACTTC.

J is TRBJ2-3 and V is TRBV15; possibly TRBD1 for D (6 bases). Germline CDR1 reads LNHNV; CDR2 reads YYDKDF (reference sequence). The CDR3 contains 16 residues. Trimming left V 4 bases short and J 3 bases short, with 17 bases between. CDR3 DNA sequence: TGTGCCACCAGCACCAGGCTTAAGACAGGAACAGATACGCAGTATTTT. It specifies CATSTRLKTGTDTQYF.

In the case of this clonotype: This may be a read error, as it is one base from a much larger clone. The rearrangement joins TRBV5-1 to TRBJ1-2; 10 nucleotides line up with TRBD1. Germline V gene lookup returns CDR1 SGHRS and CDR2 YFSETQ. This CDR3 is built from 15 residues. CDR3 amino acids: CASSSTGTGDYGHTF. The CDR3 DNA follows: TGCGCCAGCAGCTCTACCGGGACAGGGGACTATGGCCACACCTTC.

This clonotype was seen a few times. This chain connects TRBV20-1 to TRBJ2-3; D is possibly TRBD1 (7 bases). This CDR3 region has 10 residues. Germline CDR1 and CDR2: DFQATT and SNEGSKA (reference sequence). The V and J ends lost 7 bases and 9 bases respectively, with 11 bases between them. The CDR3 protein is CSGRGETQYF. The CDR3 DNA reads TGCAGTGGCAGGGGGGAGACGCAGTATTTT.

Here the CDR3 reads CASSYSNSKSNYGYTF. Here the CDR3 DNA reads TGTGCCAGCAGTTACTCGAACAGCAAAAGCAACTATGGCTACACCTTC. The V call is TRBV6-5, the J call TRBJ1-2; D is unclear. The length of the CDR3 is 16 residues. Germline CDR1 MNHEY, CDR2 SVGAGI. Trimming cost V 0 bases and J 2 bases, with 13 bases left between them.

This clonotype was detected a few times. The rearrangement uses TRBV7-2 and TRBJ2-5; 7 nucleotides line up with TRBD2. CDR3 length: 14 amino acids. Germline loops: CDR1 SGHTA, CDR2 FQGNSA. The V segment lost 2 bases and the J segment 3 bases; nucleotides outside the gene matches: 3. This CDR3 reads CASSLMGGEETQYF. The CDR3, as DNA: TGTGCCAGCAGCTTAATGGGGGGGGAAGAGACCCAGTACTTC.

A few counts support this clonotype. The chain recombines TRBV14 with TRBJ1-1; TRBD1 matches at 7 bases. The V gene end was trimmed by 3 bases and the J gene end by 0 bases; junction bases not matched to a gene: 7. The length of the CDR3 is 16 residues. The germline CDR1 and CDR2 sequences are SGHDN and FVKESK. The chain's CDR3 is CASSQSRGVMNTEAFF. CDR3 nucleotides: TGTGCCAGCAGCCAGAGCAGGGGGGTGATGAACACTGAAGCTTTCTTT.

This clonotype appeared a few times. The chain carries TRBV7-3 and TRBJ2-3, with D perhaps TRBD1 or TRBD2 (5 bases each). The CDR3 is 14 residues long. Between the trimmed V and J ends, which lost 10 bases and 1 base, there was a span of 15 bases. Looked up from germline, CDR1 is SGHTA and CDR2 is FQGTGA. For the CDR3, the DNA is TGTGCCACTGCACTAGGGGATGGCACAGATACGCAGTATTTT. It codes for CATALGDGTDTQYF.

This clonotype appeared a few times. The chain recombines TRBV4-2 with TRBJ2-1, with 10 bases identical to TRBD2. V lost 2 bases to trimming and J lost 0 bases; unmatched junction nucleotides: 13. CDR3 length equals 20 residues. Germline CDR1 reads LGHNA; CDR2 reads YNFKEQ. Here the CDR3 DNA reads TGTGCCAGCAGCCAACTAAGAGCGGGAGGGTCCGGGAGCTCCTACAATGAGCAGTTCTTC. Encoded protein: CASSQLRAGGSGSSYNEQFF.

This clonotype was found a few times. J is TRBJ1-2 and V is TRBV18; no firm D call. CDR1 KGHSH and CDR2 LQKENI come from the germline V gene. The CDR3 contains 15 residues. V dropped 3 bases and J dropped 4 bases, with 15 bases sitting between them. CDR3 sequence: CASSPSKIGSYGYTF. The DNA for the CDR3 is TGTGCCAGCTCACCGTCCAAAATAGGATCCTATGGCTACACCTTC. The variable domain in full, completed from reference TRBV18 and TRBJ1-2, reads NAGVMQNPRHLVRRRGQEARLRCSPMKGHSHVYWYRQLPEEGLKFMVYLQKENIIDESGMPKERFSAEFPKEGPSILRIQQVVRGDSAAYFCASSPSKIGSYGYTFGSGTRLTVV.

This clonotype was detected only a few times. The chain combines TRBV20-1 with TRBJ1-4, with unresolved D. The CDR3 is 13 residues long. V lost 5 bases and J lost 5, with 12 bases in between. The germline gives CDR1 DFQATT, CDR2 SNEGSKA (reference sequence). CDR3 region: CSAYTRLNEKLFF. The CDR3 nucleotides read TGCAGTGCTTACACACGCCTGAATGAAAAACTGTTTTTT.

This clonotype occurred a few times. The CDR3 bases are TGCAGTGCTAGGACAGGGGAAGGTGGAGATACGCAGTATTTT. Residues: CSARTGEGGDTQYF. The rearrangement uses TRBV20-1 and TRBJ2-3; 8 nucleotides match TRBD1. Germline CDR1 and CDR2: DFQATT and SNEGSKA (reference sequence). V lost 3 bases and J lost 5; bases outside the gene matches: 7. This CDR3 region has 14 residues.

This clonotype has only a few counts. In nucleotides, the CDR3 is TGTGCCAGCAGCGCCCTAGCGGGGAACACCGGGGAGCTGTTTTTT. Its translation: CASSALAGNTGELFF. The V call is TRBV9, the J call TRBJ2-2; 8 bases map to TRBD2. This CDR3 contains 15 residues. The J segment lost 1 base and the V segment lost 3 bases, leaving 2 bases of the junction unmatched. The germline V gene encodes CDR1 SGDLS and CDR2 YYNGEE. Together with reference TRBV9 and TRBJ2-2, the CDR3 gives the full variable domain: DSGVTQTPKHLITATGQRVTLRCSPRSGDLSVYWYQQSLDQGLQFLIQYYNGEERAKGNILERFSAQQFPDLHSELNLSSLELGDSALYFCASSALAGNTGELFFGEGSRLTVL.

Regarding this clonotype: Given a much more abundant clone one base away, this may be a read error. The chain combines TRBV5-5 with TRBJ2-1; 10 bases align to TRBD2. Germline V lookup: CDR1 SGHKS, CDR2 YYEKEE (reference sequence). CDR3 length equals 17 residues. The CDR3 DNA is TGTGCCTGCAGCCCTCGTCTAGCGGGAGTATTGTTGAATGAGCAGTTCTTC. It codes for CACSPRLAGVLLNEQFF.